The 27 T cell receptor beta chains below were found in one sample sequenced in a study of OX40 agonist ivuxolimab in advanced cancers. Sequenced by immunoSEQ multiplex PCR; TCRdb stores in-frame clones only, minus some. The sample has 55,000 to 65,000 clones, 92% seen once; the top ten hold about a quarter. The material was CD4+ or CD8+ T cells sorted from blood, obtained in a trial of the OX40 agonist ivuxolimab. The receptors were gathered from an adult with an advanced solid tumor such as melanoma, head and neck, liver or kidney cancer.

This clone appeared a single time. The gene calls are TRBV7-9 and TRBJ2-3, with D hard to call. Germline V lookup: CDR1 SEHNR, CDR2 FQNEAQ (reference sequence). The CDR3 runs 13 residues. V was cut by 5 bases and J by 2 bases, with 8 bases left in between. The CDR3 sequence: CASSPMYTDTQYF. In DNA form, the CDR3 reads TGTGCCAGCAGCCCCATGTACACAGATACGCAGTATTTT.

This chain uses TRBV7-9 with TRBJ2-5; the match to TRBD1 covers 8 bases. Trimming removed 5 bases from V and 5 bases from J; junction bases left unmatched: 10. Germline CDR1 is SEHNR and CDR2 is FQNEAQ (reference sequence). The CDR3 is 15 residues long. CDR3 sequence: CASSTRTGLGETQYF. CDR3 bases: TGTGCCAGCAGCACTCGGACAGGGCTAGGCGAGACCCAGTACTTC.

This chain connects TRBV4-3 to TRBJ1-3; D might be TRBD1 (6 bases). Germline CDR1 is LGHNA and CDR2 is YSLEER. V lost 3 bases, J lost 2 bases, and 11 bases lay in between. The CDR3 is 15 residues long. The CDR3 region has the DNA TGCGCCAGCAGCCATGGAGGGGGGACTGGAAACACCATATATTTT. This sequence encodes CASSHGGGTGNTIYF.

The chain couples TRBV6-5 to TRBJ1-5, with D maybe TRBD1 (5 bases). CDR3 length equals 14 residues. Between the trimmed V and J ends, which lost 5 bases and 6 bases, there was a span of 14 bases. CDR1 MNHEY and CDR2 SVGAGI come from the germline V gene. CDR3 region: CASSGGSGGQPQHF. CDR3 in DNA: TGTGCCAGCAGTGGGGGTAGCGGGGGTCAGCCCCAGCATTTT.

The chain joins TRBV28 to TRBJ1-3; D uncertain. The V gene lost 6 bases and the J gene lost 1 base, with 10 bases spanning the gap. This CDR3 comprises 14 residues. The V gene's germline CDR1 is MDHEN and CDR2 SYDVKM. The CDR3 nucleotides read TGTGCCAGCAGCCTTCGGACGTCTGGAAACACCATATATTTT. Translation gives CASSLRTSGNTIYF. Complete variable domain (other parts from reference TRBV28 and TRBJ1-3): DVKVTQSSRYLVKRTGEKVFLECVQDMDHENMFWYRQDPGLGLRLIYFSYDVKMKEKGDIPEGYSVSREKKERFSLILESASTNQTSMYLCASSLRTSGNTIYFGEGSWLTVV.

In this sample, this clone turned up a few times. The rearrangement joins TRBV27 to TRBJ2-5; tentative D call: TRBD1 (5 bases). V dropped 3 bases and J dropped 5 bases, with 19 bases sitting between them. The germline CDR1 and CDR2 sequences are MNHEY and SMNVEV (reference sequence). The CDR3 spans 16 residues. CDR3 nucleotides: TGTGCCAGCAGTTTGGGGCAGGGCTTGGAAGGGGAGACCCAGTACTTC. Protein sequence: CASSLGQGLEGETQYF.

V and J are TRBV30 and TRBJ2-7; D gene ambiguous. Germline loops: CDR1 GTSNPN, CDR2 SVGIG (reference sequence). This CDR3 has 13 residues. The V and J ends lost 0 bases and 5 bases respectively, with 11 bases between them. CDR3 DNA: TGTGCCTGGAGTGTCGGGCATCCACACGAGCAGTACTTC. Translation: CAWSVGHPHEQYF. Based on the CDR3 plus reference TRBV30 and TRBJ2-7, the full variable domain is SQTIHQWPATLVQPVGSPLSLECTVEGTSNPNLYWYRQAAGRGLQLLFYSVGIGQISSEVPQNLSASRPQDRQFILSSKKLLLSDSGFYLCAWSVGHPHEQYFGPGTRLTVT.

V usage is TRBV4-3 and J usage is TRBJ2-1; D perhaps matches TRBD2 (6 bases). The V end lost 0 bases, the J end lost 4 bases, and 13 bases lay between the germline ends. The CDR3 sequence is 16 residues long. Germline V gene data show CDR1 as LGHNA and CDR2 as YSLEER. CDR3 protein: CASSQDRVGGYNEQFF. The CDR3 bases are TGCGCCAGCAGCCAAGATCGGGTGGGAGGATACAATGAGCAGTTCTTC.

This chain links TRBV2 with TRBJ1-3; D is uncertain. This CDR3 spans 10 amino acids. Germline V gene data show CDR1 as SNHLY and CDR2 as FYNNEI. V lost 8 bases and J lost 6, with 5 bases in between. CDR3 in DNA: TGTGCCAGCCAGGAAAACACCATATATTTT. Translated, it gives CASQENTIYF.

In its sample, this clone was seen once. The chain carries TRBV9 and TRBJ2-2; D uncertain. V lost 2 bases and J lost 7, with 6 bases in between. This CDR3 is built from 12 residues. CDR1 and CDR2 from the germline V gene are SGDLS and YYNGEE. Here the CDR3 DNA reads TGTGCCAGCAGCGTTCAGAACGGGGAGCTGTTTTTT. Translating gives CASSVQNGELFF.

The chain links TRBV7-8 to TRBJ2-1; a possible D gene is TRBD2 (6 bases). Germline V gene sequence: CDR1 SGHVS, CDR2 FQNEAQ. Trimming shortened V by 5 bases and J by 13 bases, and 18 bases separated the two germline ends. This CDR3 has 13 amino acids. CDR3 residues: CASSPNVGGAQFF. The CDR3 DNA is TGTGCCAGCAGCCCGAACGTCGGCGGGGCTCAGTTCTTC.

The table lists this clone with many counts. The rearrangement uses TRBV6-6 and TRBJ2-1, with TRBD2 matching 7 bases. This CDR3 is 15 amino acids long. The germline gives CDR1 MNHNY, CDR2 SVGAGI (reference sequence). With V trimmed by 4 bases and J by 8 bases, 11 bases remained unmatched. The CDR3 DNA follows: TGTGCCAGCAGTTTCCGGCGGGGAGGGGAAGATGAGCAGTTCTTC. It translates to CASSFRRGGEDEQFF.

This sequence joins TRBV11-2 and TRBJ2-5; no definite D call. Trimming took off 1 base at V and 4 bases at J, with 7 bases between the two ends. The CDR3 totals 13 residues. Germline loops: CDR1 SGHAT, CDR2 FQNNGV. The CDR3 loop reads CASSLGLGETQYF. CDR3 DNA sequence: TGTGCCAGCAGCTTAGGTCTGGGAGAGACCCAGTACTTC.

In DNA, the CDR3 is TGTGCCAGCAGCTTAGCGGGGGGAATCTACAATGAGCAGTTCTTC. Residues: CASSLAGGIYNEQFF. The rearrangement joins TRBV7-9 to TRBJ2-1; the D gene is possibly TRBD2 (6 bases). Germline-derived CDR1 and CDR2 are SEHNR and FQNEAQ (reference sequence). The length of the CDR3 is 15 residues. V was trimmed by 0 bases and J by 3 bases, leaving 9 bases between them.

V and J are TRBV30 and TRBJ1-4; unclear D gene. Germline lookup yields CDR1 GTSNPN and CDR2 SVGIG (reference sequence). CDR3 length equals 15 residues. The V end lost 0 bases, the J end lost 0 bases, and 8 bases lay between the germline ends. The DNA for the CDR3 is TGTGCCTGGAGTGTTACGGGAACAACTAATGAAAAACTGTTTTTT. Its translation: CAWSVTGTTNEKLFF.

The chain joins TRBV19 to TRBJ2-1; TRBD2 matches at 9 bases. V trimming: 4 bases; J trimming: 4 bases; junction bases outside the gene matches: 8. Germline V gene lookup returns CDR1 LNHDA and CDR2 SQIVND (reference sequence). The CDR3 is 16 residues long. The CDR3 protein is CASSTRPSGDYNEQFF. In DNA, the CDR3 is TGTGCCAGTAGTACCCGCCCTAGCGGGGATTACAATGAGCAGTTCTTC.

This sequence joins TRBV28 and TRBJ2-5, with 12 bases that match TRBD2. The CDR3 has 18 residues. The junction had 9 bases not matched to a gene; V was cut back by 3 bases and J by 1 base. Germline V lookup: CDR1 MDHEN, CDR2 SYDVKM. The CDR3, as DNA: TGTGCCAGCAGTTTTCGGCTAGCGGGGGGGGAGCGCCAAGAGACCCAGTACTTC. Its translation is CASSFRLAGGERQETQYF.

The CDR3 coding sequence is TGCGCCAGCAGCCCCAGACTAGCCACAGATACGCAGTATTTT. Translated: CASSPRLATDTQYF. V is TRBV4-1 and J is TRBJ2-3; TRBD2 matches 7 bases. Per germline, CDR1 MGHRA and CDR2 YSYEKL. J lost 2 bases, V lost 4 bases, and 3 bases had no gene match. The length of the CDR3 is 14 residues.

V and J are TRBV10-3 and TRBJ1-1; TRBD1 agrees at 11 bases. The germline CDR1 and CDR2 sequences are ENHRY and SYGVKD. This CDR3 is 15 amino acids long. The J segment lost 2 bases and the V segment lost 7 bases, leaving 6 bases of the junction unmatched. The CDR3 nucleotides read TGTGCCATCACCCCGGACAGGGGGCCCAACACTGAAGCTTTCTTT. Translation gives CAITPDRGPNTEAFF.

This clone was picked up one time. This sequence joins TRBV27 and TRBJ2-7, with 10 positions matching TRBD1. The junction had 6 bases not matched to a gene; V was cut back by 5 bases and J by 5 bases. This CDR3 has 14 residues. From germline, CDR1 is MNHEY and CDR2 SMNVEV (reference sequence). The CDR3 protein is CASSVRDRGNEQYF. In DNA form, the CDR3 reads TGTGCCAGCAGTGTCCGGGACAGGGGTAACGAGCAGTACTTC.

The chain employs TRBV6-6 and TRBJ2-7; 10 bases align to TRBD1. CDR1 is MNHNY, CDR2 SVGAGI, per germline (reference sequence). The CDR3 runs 16 residues. V dropped 4 bases and J dropped 6; count of bases not matched to a gene: 12. The CDR3 loop reads CASSSDRGEWWGEQYF. In DNA form, the CDR3 reads TGTGCCAGCAGTTCGGACAGGGGGGAATGGTGGGGCGAGCAGTACTTC.

V is TRBV7-6 and J is TRBJ2-5; D tentatively reads TRBD1 or TRBD2 (5 bases each). Germline CDR1 and CDR2: SGHVS and FNYEAQ. The CDR3 length is 14 residues. Deletions cut 4 bases from V and 7 bases from J, with 16 bases between. CDR3 bases: TGTGCCAGCAGCTCAGGGACGGGCCCTGGGACCCAGTACTTC. As protein: CASSSGTGPGTQYF.

This clone showed up just once. V gene TRBV6-6 combines with J gene TRBJ2-5; unclear D gene. The CDR3 runs 12 residues. CDR1 and CDR2 (germline): MNHNY, SVGAGI (reference sequence). Trimming stripped 6 bases from V and 1 base from J, with 6 bases between. The CDR3 region is CASRVFQETQYF. The CDR3 DNA sequence: TGTGCCAGCAGAGTATTCCAAGAGACCCAGTACTTC.

V and J are TRBV4-2 and TRBJ1-2; no clear D gene. CDR3 length: 15 residues. The V and J ends lost 0 bases and 8 bases respectively, with 16 bases between them. Germline-derived CDR1 and CDR2 are LGHNA and YNFKEQ. CDR3 protein: CASSQEWSIVLGYTF. The CDR3 nucleotides read TGTGCCAGCAGCCAAGAATGGAGTATTGTTCTGGGCTACACCTTC.

The rearrangement joins TRBV27 to TRBJ2-2; 7 nucleotides match TRBD2. The CDR3 totals 14 residues. In germline, CDR1 is MNHEY, CDR2 SMNVEV (reference sequence). V shed 5 bases and J 4 bases; nucleotides not matched to a gene: 4. The CDR3 spells CASSGGGITGELFF. The CDR3, as DNA: TGTGCCAGCAGTGGGGGAGGGATCACCGGGGAGCTGTTTTTT.

This sequence joins TRBV7-2 and TRBJ2-7; D is perhaps TRBD1 (5 bases). CDR3 length: 13 amino acids. Germline-derived CDR1 and CDR2 are SGHTA and FQGNSA. Trimming pared 2 bases from V and 6 bases from J, leaving 11 bases between. CDR3: CASSLYRSGEQYF. CDR3 nucleotide sequence: TGTGCCAGCAGCTTATACAGGTCCGGCGAGCAGTACTTC.

The chain couples TRBV7-9 to TRBJ2-1, with 8 positions matching TRBD2. In germline, CDR1 is SEHNR, CDR2 FQNEAQ (reference sequence). The junction had 9 bases not matched to a gene; V was cut back by 5 bases and J by 6 bases. CDR3 length: 15 residues. Here the CDR3 reads CASSVPGLGVNEQFF. The CDR3 DNA follows: TGTGCCAGCAGCGTCCCGGGACTAGGAGTCAATGAGCAGTTCTTC.